This entry lists 28 T cell receptor beta chains sequenced from one sample in a study of identical twins. TCRdb redid the calling of the 5' RACE reads with MiXCR, one entry per CDR3 protein. Of 540,000 or so distinct CDR3 sequences in the sample, 20% to 25% were seen once. The same data also went into a second study, on yellow fever vaccine responses in identical twins.

The sequencing input was CD4+ T cells sorted from blood. All receptors derive from a young woman in good health.

This clonotype was detected only once. The V gene is TRBV11-3, the J gene TRBJ2-1; D possibly corresponds to TRBD2 (6 bases). The V and J ends lost 10 bases and 8 bases respectively, with 12 bases between them. The CDR3 spans 11 residues. Germline CDR1 is SGHNT and CDR2 is YENEEA. The CDR3: CATGVLDEQFF. CDR3 bases: TGTGCCACGGGGGTCCTCGATGAGCAGTTCTTC. The full variable domain, in which reference TRBV11-3 and TRBJ2-1 provide the parts outside the CDR3, is EAGVVQSPRYKIIEKKQPVAFWCNPISGHNTLYWYLQNLGQGPELLIRYENEEAVDDSQLPKDRFSAERLKGVDSTLKIQPAELGDSAVYLCATGVLDEQFFGPGTRLTVL.

This clonotype was observed a few times. This chain uses TRBV5-1 with TRBJ2-4, with D uncertain. Germline CDR1 and CDR2: SGHRS and YFSETQ. Trimming shortened V by 2 bases and J by 7 bases, and 13 bases separated the two germline ends. CDR3 length: 14 amino acids. The CDR3 reads CASSLGQVGNIQYF. The CDR3 DNA is TGCGCCAGCAGCTTAGGCCAGGTTGGCAACATTCAGTACTTC. Drawing the rest from reference TRBV5-1 and TRBJ2-4, the complete variable domain is KAGVTQTPRYLIKTRGQQVTLSCSPISGHRSVSWYQQTPGQGLQFLFEYFSETQRNKGNFPGRFSGRQFSNSRSEMNVSTLELGDSALYLCASSLGQVGNIQYFGAGTRLSVL.

The chain is built from TRBV6-1 and TRBJ2-7; the match to TRBD1 covers 8 bases. This CDR3 is 17 amino acids long. Germline V gives CDR1 MNHNS, CDR2 SASEGT. With V trimmed by 5 bases and J by 0 bases, 12 bases remained unmatched. CDR3 sequence: CASSTGTGPVYSYEQYF. DNA for the CDR3: TGTGCCAGCAGTACAGGGACAGGTCCGGTCTACTCCTACGAGCAGTACTTC.

This clonotype has more than one count but fewer than ten. The chain joins TRBV3-1 to TRBJ2-3, with D perhaps TRBD1 or TRBD2 (5 bases each). The germline V and J ends were trimmed by 1 base and 12 bases, with 11 bases remaining between them. CDR3 size: 12 residues. Germline assignment: CDR1 LGHDT and CDR2 YNNKEL (reference sequence). This CDR3 reads CASSQVQEVQYF. CDR3 bases: TGTGCCAGCAGCCAAGTACAGGAGGTTCAGTATTTT.

This clonotype has more than one count but fewer than ten. The chain has TRBV19 and TRBJ2-2, with D perhaps TRBD1 (5 bases). This CDR3 has 16 residues. CDR1 and CDR2 (germline): LNHDA, SQIVND (reference sequence). Between the trimmed V and J ends, which lost 3 bases and 3 bases, there was a span of 14 bases. Here the CDR3 reads CASSIGQGWYTGELFF. DNA of the CDR3: TGTGCCAGTAGTATCGGTCAGGGTTGGTACACCGGGGAGCTGTTTTTT.

This chain connects TRBV29-1 to TRBJ2-5, with D perhaps matching TRBD1 (6 bases). The CDR3 runs to 12 residues. V was clipped by 4 bases and J by 2 bases, with 8 bases between them. Germline assignment: CDR1 SQVTM and CDR2 ANQGSEA. The CDR3 sequence: CSVAQGQETQYF. CDR3 bases: TGCAGCGTTGCACAGGGACAAGAGACCCAGTACTTC.

J is TRBJ1-1 and V is TRBV3-1; the D is unclear. Trimming shortened V by 4 bases and J by 5 bases, and 17 bases separated the two germline ends. The CDR3 sequence is 15 residues long. Germline V gene lookup returns CDR1 LGHDT and CDR2 YNNKEL (reference sequence). The CDR3 spells CASSPSGVRETEAFF. CDR3 sequence (DNA): TGTGCCAGCAGCCCGTCCGGGGTGAGGGAAACTGAAGCTTTCTTT.

A few counts support this clonotype. The chain uses TRBV6-1 and TRBJ2-1; 7 bases agree with TRBD1. The CDR3 totals 14 residues. CDR1 MNHNS and CDR2 SASEGT come from the germline V gene. V shed 6 bases, J shed 5 bases, and the junction held 7 bases outside the gene matches. CDR3 in amino acids: CASSLDRDDNEQFF. For the CDR3, the DNA is TGTGCCAGCAGCCTCGACAGGGACGACAATGAGCAGTTCTTC.

This clonotype was seen at least ten times. V gene TRBV12-3 or TRBV12-4 combines with J gene TRBJ1-2, with D perhaps TRBD1 (6 bases). This CDR3 region has 13 residues. The V end was cut by 5 bases, the J end by 4 bases, with 11 bases between. The CDR3: CASSPEGVYGYTF. The CDR3 DNA reads TGTGCCAGCAGTCCCGAGGGGGTCTATGGCTACACCTTC.

The chain combines TRBV20-1 with TRBJ2-1, with TRBD2 matching 12 bases. Germline assignment: CDR1 DFQATT and CDR2 SNEGSKA (reference sequence). This CDR3 has 20 amino acids. V lost 2 bases, J lost 7 bases, and 21 bases stayed unmatched. The CDR3 sequence: CSARSAWRTSGKEVGNEQFF. As DNA, the CDR3 is TGCAGTGCTAGATCGGCATGGCGGACTAGCGGGAAGGAAGTGGGGAATGAGCAGTTCTTC.

This clonotype was detected a few times. The chain couples TRBV15 to TRBJ1-6, with 10 bases identical to TRBD1. After removal of 3 bases from V and 6 bases from J, the junction contained 11 bases not matched to a gene. The CDR3 has 18 residues. The V gene's germline CDR1 is LNHNV and CDR2 YYDKDF (reference sequence). The CDR3: CATSRSPGQGDGNSPLHF. CDR3 coding DNA: TGTGCCACCAGCAGGTCCCCCGGACAGGGGGATGGTAATTCACCCCTCCACTTT.

V is TRBV20-1 and J is TRBJ1-6; TRBD1 might be the D (6 bases). Germline lookup yields CDR1 DFQATT and CDR2 SNEGSKA (reference sequence). There are 17 residues in the CDR3. Trimming left V 3 bases short and J 0 bases short, with 15 bases between. The CDR3 bases are TGCAGTGCTAGGGACGGACAGAAGAGCTCCTATAATTCACCCCTCCACTTT. This translates into CSARDGQKSSYNSPLHF.

The table lists this clonotype with a few counts. V is TRBV29-1 and J is TRBJ2-1; possibly TRBD2 for D (5 bases). CDR1 and CDR2 (germline): SQVTM, ANQGSEA. This CDR3 is 13 amino acids long. V dropped 4 bases and J dropped 6 bases, with 13 bases sitting between them. The CDR3 reads CSVGTSWVNEQFF. The DNA for the CDR3 is TGCAGCGTTGGCACTAGTTGGGTCAATGAGCAGTTCTTC.

This clonotype was observed a handful of times. This chain links TRBV2 with TRBJ1-1; a possible D gene is TRBD1 (5 bases). Trimming removed 6 bases at V and 0 bases at J, with 11 bases between. Germline CDR1 SNHLY, CDR2 FYNNEI. This CDR3 has 14 residues. The CDR3 region has the DNA TGTGCCAGCAGAGCCGACAGATTGAACACTGAAGCTTTCTTT. This translates into CASRADRLNTEAFF.

This clonotype was observed a handful of times. CDR3 loop: CATSDFQANTGELFF. For the CDR3, the DNA is TGTGCCACCAGTGATTTTCAGGCGAACACCGGGGAGCTGTTTTTT. This sequence joins TRBV24-1 and TRBJ2-2, with unresolved D. Deletions cut 1 base from V and 0 bases from J, with 5 bases between. The germline CDR1 and CDR2 sequences are KGHDR and SFDVKD. This CDR3 has 15 amino acids.

In its sample, this clonotype was seen a few times. The chain uses TRBV20-1 and TRBJ2-3, with 8 bases fitting TRBD2. The J segment lost 2 bases and the V segment lost 3 bases, leaving 7 bases of the junction unmatched. The length of the CDR3 is 15 residues. The V gene's germline CDR1 is DFQATT and CDR2 SNEGSKA (reference sequence). DNA of the CDR3: TGCAGTGCTAGCGGTAGCGGGATCATCACAGATACGCAGTATTTT. This sequence encodes CSASGSGIITDTQYF.

This chain joins TRBV5-1 and TRBJ2-7, with D perhaps TRBD2 (5 bases). V was trimmed by 0 bases and J by 0 bases, leaving 13 bases between them. The germline gives CDR1 SGHRS, CDR2 YFSETQ. The CDR3 consists of 16 residues. In nucleotides, the CDR3 is TGCGCCAGCAGCTTGGACCCCCTAGGGAGCTCCTACGAGCAGTACTTC. Translation: CASSLDPLGSSYEQYF.

The genes are TRBV12-3 or TRBV12-4 and TRBJ2-7; TRBD2 agrees at 10 bases. V dropped 11 bases and J dropped 4; count of bases not matched to a gene: 11. The CDR3 length is 14 residues. Here the CDR3 DNA reads TGTGCCTCATCACCGGGACTAGCGACTTACGAGCAGTACTTC. It codes for CASSPGLATYEQYF.

CDR3 amino acids: CASTFTGQNTEAFF. CDR3 in DNA: TGCGCCAGCACCTTCACGGGACAGAACACTGAAGCTTTCTTT. The rearrangement links TRBV5-1 to TRBJ1-1; D may be TRBD1 (6 bases). Germline V gene lookup returns CDR1 SGHRS and CDR2 YFSETQ. The CDR3 loop spans 14 amino acids. V shed 6 bases and J shed 1 base, with 13 bases lying between them.

This clonotype was seen a handful of times. The chain employs TRBV20-1 and TRBJ1-4; D is unclear. V shed 7 bases and J shed 14 bases, with 17 bases lying between them. This CDR3 is built from 11 residues. The V gene's germline CDR1 is DFQATT and CDR2 SNEGSKA (reference sequence). CDR3 residues: CSGVQYQDLFF. In nucleotides, the CDR3 is TGCAGTGGTGTACAGTACCAAGATCTGTTTTTT.

At least ten counts were recorded for this clonotype. For the CDR3, the DNA is TGCGCCAGCAGCTTGGTCTCGGGCTCTGGAAACACCATATATTTT. Translation: CASSLVSGSGNTIYF. The chain has TRBV5-1 and TRBJ1-3; D uncertain. CDR1 SGHRS and CDR2 YFSETQ come from the germline V gene. The CDR3 has 15 residues. V gave up 0 bases and J gave up 0 bases, with 7 bases separating them.

This clonotype was picked up many times. The rearrangement uses TRBV12-3 or TRBV12-4 and TRBJ1-1, with D possibly being TRBD1 (5 bases). V was pared by 3 bases and J by 8 bases, with 13 bases between. CDR3 length: 13 amino acids. CDR3 sequence: CASSFRVLKEAFF. In DNA, the CDR3 is TGTGCCAGCAGTTTCAGGGTTTTGAAGGAAGCTTTCTTT.

A few counts support this clonotype. The chain combines TRBV18 with TRBJ2-2, with D maybe TRBD2 (5 bases). Between the trimmed V and J ends, which lost 2 bases and 3 bases, there was a span of 16 bases. The germline V gene has CDR1 KGHSH and CDR2 LQKENI. This CDR3 region has 17 residues. The CDR3 is CASSPIRTLYDTGELFF. CDR3 bases: TGTGCCAGCTCACCAATTCGGACTCTTTATGACACCGGGGAGCTGTTTTTT.

This chain uses TRBV4-2 with TRBJ2-3; no definite D call. The ends were cut back, 3 bases at V and 0 bases at J, with 16 bases in the middle. This CDR3 region has 17 residues. The germline gives CDR1 LGHNA, CDR2 YNFKEQ. The CDR3 spells CASSQAISSGSTDTQYF. CDR3 bases: TGTGCCAGCAGCCAGGCTATCTCTTCCGGGAGCACAGATACGCAGTATTTT.

This clonotype has more than one count but fewer than ten. The CDR3 loop reads CASMGVADEQFF. The CDR3 region has the DNA TGCGCCAGCATGGGGGTGGCGGACGAGCAGTTCTTC. The V and J genes are TRBV5-1 and TRBJ2-1, with D perhaps matching TRBD1 or TRBD2 (5 bases each). The CDR3 runs to 12 residues. Germline values: CDR1 SGHRS, CDR2 YFSETQ. V lost 6 bases, J lost 10 bases, and 14 bases lay in between.

This chain connects TRBV4-1 to TRBJ1-4; D is unclear. In germline, CDR1 is MGHRA, CDR2 YSYEKL. V lost 4 bases, J lost 8 bases, and 17 bases lay in between. The length of the CDR3 is 15 residues. The CDR3 DNA sequence: TGCGCCAGCAGCCCCGTCTACCAGGCGTTGGAAAAACTGTTTTTT. This sequence encodes CASSPVYQALEKLFF.

V is TRBV7-9 and J is TRBJ2-5; D possibly corresponds to TRBD1 (5 bases). From germline, CDR1 is SEHNR and CDR2 FQNEAQ (reference sequence). The CDR3 is made up of 14 amino acids. Trimming left V 5 bases short and J 2 bases short, with 12 bases between. CDR3 bases: TGTGCCAGCAGCCGGACACCTATGCAAGAGACCCAGTACTTC. Translating it yields CASSRTPMQETQYF.

This clonotype was found a few times. The chain is built from TRBV6-2 or TRBV6-3 and TRBJ2-5; 11 positions agree with TRBD2. This CDR3 has 20 amino acids. Germline lookup yields CDR1 MNHEY and CDR2 SVGEGT. The junction had 17 bases not matched to a gene; V was cut back by 2 bases and J by 3 bases. CDR3 bases: TGTGCCAGCAGTTACGGACTAGCGGGTACAGCCCGCCGGGGAGAAGAGACCCAGTACTTC. Translation: CASSYGLAGTARRGEETQYF.